The clone carrying this TCR beta chain was seen a few times. Its antigen is currently unknown. This entry comes from a study of beta chain features in type 1 diabetes. Study-level information: The study found patients and healthy donors alike in age, gender and cell yields.

Expressed TCRB transcripts were sequenced, since all the RNA that had been isolated was reverse transcribed. The repertoire was sequenced with immunoSEQ multiplex PCR; TCRdb's copy has only in-frame clones and lacks some. The table shows about 120,000 clones, with about a sixth occurring only once. The study's findings and limits: Patients with Type 1 diabetes showed moderately but significantly shorter TCRB CDR3s in all four CD4+ subsets.

The sequencing sample was made of central memory CD4+ T cells from blood. The sequence came from a young man with type 1 diabetes.

Here the CDR3 reads CAWGQFYEQYF. As DNA, the CDR3 is TGTGCCTGGGGACAATTCTACGAGCAGTACTTC. This chain connects TRBV30 to TRBJ2-7, with D perhaps TRBD1 (5 bases). V was trimmed by 5 bases and J by 3 bases, leaving 8 bases between them. The CDR3 sequence is 11 residues long. In germline, CDR1 is GTSNPN, CDR2 SVGIG (reference sequence).